The 6 T cell receptor beta chains below come from one sample, sequenced in a study of cytomegalovirus exposure and HLA in healthy donors. The PCR used 60 Vbeta and 13 Jbeta primers. Repertoires were generated with immunoSEQ multiplex PCR, while TCRdb's copy carries only in-frame clones and drops some. The sample has tens of thousands of clones, approximately 7.1% seen once. The sequenced sample was PBMCs. The receptor set was obtained from a man aged 50 to 60 in good health and CMV-seronegative.

This clone was detected a few times. The gene calls are TRBV7-2 and TRBJ2-5, with TRBD2 matching over 10 bases. There are 17 residues in the CDR3. Germline assignment: CDR1 SGHTA and CDR2 FQGNSA. The V gene end was trimmed by 3 bases and the J gene end by 4 bases; junction bases not matched to a gene: 11. CDR3: CASSFVGSGGGGETQYF. CDR3 sequence (DNA): TGTGCCAGCAGCTTCGTAGGGAGCGGGGGGGGAGGAGAGACCCAGTACTTC.

This clone has more than one count but fewer than ten. The rearrangement uses TRBV27 and TRBJ1-4, with TRBD1 identical over 7 bases. Germline trimming cut 4 bases from V and 5 bases from J; bases unmatched to any gene: 7. CDR1 is MNHEY, CDR2 SMNVEV, per germline (reference sequence). The length of the CDR3 is 15 residues. The CDR3 is CASSSLGTVNEKLFF. For the CDR3, the DNA is TGTGCCAGCAGTTCCCTCGGGACAGTAAATGAAAAACTGTTTTTT. Combining the CDR3 with reference TRBV27 and TRBJ1-4 gives the whole variable domain EAQVTQNPRYLITVTGKKLTVTCSQNMNHEYMSWYRQDPGLGLRQIYYSMNVEVTDKGDVPEGYKVSRKEKRNFPLILESPSPNQTSLYFCASSSLGTVNEKLFFGSGTQLSVL.

This chain joins TRBV19 and TRBJ1-1; TRBD1 aligns across 8 bases. J gave up 4 bases and V 2 bases, and 3 bases lay outside the gene matches. CDR1 LNHDA and CDR2 SQIVND come from the germline V gene (reference sequence). The CDR3 length is 14 residues. The CDR3 region is CASSIRQGSTEAFF. Written as DNA, the CDR3 is TGTGCCAGTAGTATACGACAGGGGAGCACTGAAGCTTTCTTT.

This clone appeared a few times. Other DNA sequences in the sample encode the same CDR3. This rearrangement joins TRBV9 to TRBJ2-2; D is perhaps TRBD1 (5 bases). This CDR3 spans 13 amino acids. Germline V gene data show CDR1 as SGDLS and CDR2 as YYNGEE. V lost 2 bases to trimming and J lost 5 bases, with 7 bases between them. CDR3 in amino acids: CASSVGLTGELFF. DNA for the CDR3: TGTGCCAGCAGCGTGGGGCTGACCGGGGAGCTGTTTTTT.

This clone was recorded a few times. The chain combines TRBV7-9 with TRBJ2-5; 8 bases match TRBD1. Germline V gene sequence: CDR1 SEHNR, CDR2 FQNEAQ (reference sequence). This CDR3 is 14 amino acids long. J was trimmed by 3 bases and V by 5 bases; bases with no gene match: 5. The CDR3 sequence is CASSAGQGKETQYF. As DNA, the CDR3 is TGTGCCAGCAGCGCAGGACAGGGTAAAGAGACCCAGTACTTC. Filled out from reference TRBV7-9 and TRBJ2-5, the complete variable domain reads DTGVSQNPRHKITKRGQNVTFRCDPISEHNRLYWYRQTLGQGPEFLTYFQNEAQLEKSRLLSDRFSAERPKGSFSTLEIQRTEQGDSAMYLCASSAGQGKETQYFGPGTRLLVL.

The chain joins TRBV20-1 to TRBJ2-5; no definite D call. Germline CDR1 and CDR2: DFQATT and SNEGSKA (reference sequence). Between the trimmed V and J ends, which lost 5 bases and 7 bases, there was a span of 11 bases. CDR3 length equals 11 residues. For the CDR3, the DNA is TGCAGTGCTGAAGCTGCTGGGACCCAGTACTTC. Its translation is CSAEAAGTQYF.